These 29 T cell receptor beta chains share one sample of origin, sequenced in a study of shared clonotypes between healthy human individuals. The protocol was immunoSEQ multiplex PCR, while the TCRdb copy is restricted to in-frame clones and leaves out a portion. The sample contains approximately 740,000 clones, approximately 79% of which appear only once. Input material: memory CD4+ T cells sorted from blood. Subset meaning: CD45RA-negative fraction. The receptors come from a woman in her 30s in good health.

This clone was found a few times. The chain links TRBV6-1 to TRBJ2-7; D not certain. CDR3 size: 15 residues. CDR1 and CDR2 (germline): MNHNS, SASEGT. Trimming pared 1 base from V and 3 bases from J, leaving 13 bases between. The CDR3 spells CASSEGGFSLYEQYF. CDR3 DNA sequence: TGTGCCAGCAGTGAAGGAGGATTCTCCCTCTACGAGCAGTACTTC.

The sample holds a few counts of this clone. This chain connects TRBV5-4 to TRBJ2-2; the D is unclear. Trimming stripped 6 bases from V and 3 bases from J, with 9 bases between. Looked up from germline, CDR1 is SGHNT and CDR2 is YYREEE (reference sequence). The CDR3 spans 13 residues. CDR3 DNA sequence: TGTGCCAGCACCCGACGGGACACCGGGGAGCTGTTTTTT. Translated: CASTRRDTGELFF.

The CDR3 here is CASSRSGQKTYEQYF. CDR3 sequence (DNA): TGTGCCAGCAGCCGGTCGGGACAGAAAACCTACGAGCAGTACTTC. The rearrangement uses TRBV6-1 and TRBJ2-7; 7 nucleotides align to TRBD1. Germline V gene data show CDR1 as MNHNS and CDR2 as SASEGT. This CDR3 contains 15 residues. The V segment lost 6 bases and the J segment 2 bases; nucleotides outside the gene matches: 10.

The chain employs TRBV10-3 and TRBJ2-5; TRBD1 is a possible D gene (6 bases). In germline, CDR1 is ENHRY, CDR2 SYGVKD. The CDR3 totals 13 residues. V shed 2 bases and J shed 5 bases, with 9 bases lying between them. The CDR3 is CAISENREETQYF. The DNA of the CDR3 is TGTGCCATCAGTGAGAACAGGGAGGAGACCCAGTACTTC.

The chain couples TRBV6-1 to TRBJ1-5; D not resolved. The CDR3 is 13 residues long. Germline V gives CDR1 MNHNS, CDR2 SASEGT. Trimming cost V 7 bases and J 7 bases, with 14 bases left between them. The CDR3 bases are TGTGCCAGCAAGGAGGGCCCCTGGCAGCCCCAGCATTTT. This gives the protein CASKEGPWQPQHF.

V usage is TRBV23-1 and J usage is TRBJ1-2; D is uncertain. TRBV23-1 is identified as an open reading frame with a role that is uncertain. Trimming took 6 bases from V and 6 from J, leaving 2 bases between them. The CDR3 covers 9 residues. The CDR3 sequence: CASRDGYTF. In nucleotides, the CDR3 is TGCGCCAGCAGGGATGGCTACACCTTC.

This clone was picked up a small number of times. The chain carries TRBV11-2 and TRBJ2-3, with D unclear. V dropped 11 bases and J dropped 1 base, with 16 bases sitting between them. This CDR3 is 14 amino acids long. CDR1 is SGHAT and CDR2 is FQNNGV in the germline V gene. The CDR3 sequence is CASETRTGTDTQYF. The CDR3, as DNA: TGTGCCTCCGAGACTCGCACAGGCACAGATACGCAGTATTTT. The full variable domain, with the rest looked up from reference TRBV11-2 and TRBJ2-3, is EAGVAQSPRYKIIEKRQSVAFWCNPISGHATLYWYQQILGQGPKLLIQFQNNGVVDDSQLPKDRFSAERLKGVDSTLKIQPAKLEDSAVYLCASETRTGTDTQYFGPGTRLTVL.

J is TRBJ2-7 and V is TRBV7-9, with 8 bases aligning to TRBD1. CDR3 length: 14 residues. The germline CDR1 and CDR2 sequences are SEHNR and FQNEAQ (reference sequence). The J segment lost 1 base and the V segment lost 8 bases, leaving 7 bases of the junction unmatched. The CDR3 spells CASGVQGDSYEQYF. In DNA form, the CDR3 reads TGTGCCAGCGGAGTACAGGGGGATTCCTACGAGCAGTACTTC. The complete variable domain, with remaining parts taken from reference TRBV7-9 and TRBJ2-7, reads DTGVSQNPRHKITKRGQNVTFRCDPISEHNRLYWYRQTLGQGPEFLTYFQNEAQLEKSRLLSDRFSAERPKGSFSTLEIQRTEQGDSAMYLCASGVQGDSYEQYFGPGTRLTVT.

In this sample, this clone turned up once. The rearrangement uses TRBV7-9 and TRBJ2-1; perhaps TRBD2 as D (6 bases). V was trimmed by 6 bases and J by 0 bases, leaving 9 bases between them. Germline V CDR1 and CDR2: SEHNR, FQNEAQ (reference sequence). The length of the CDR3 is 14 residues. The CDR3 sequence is CASRWRDSYNEQFF. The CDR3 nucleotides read TGTGCCAGCAGATGGCGGGACTCCTACAATGAGCAGTTCTTC. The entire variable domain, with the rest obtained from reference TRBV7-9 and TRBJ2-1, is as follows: DTGVSQNPRHKITKRGQNVTFRCDPISEHNRLYWYRQTLGQGPEFLTYFQNEAQLEKSRLLSDRFSAERPKGSFSTLEIQRTEQGDSAMYLCASRWRDSYNEQFFGPGTRLTVL.

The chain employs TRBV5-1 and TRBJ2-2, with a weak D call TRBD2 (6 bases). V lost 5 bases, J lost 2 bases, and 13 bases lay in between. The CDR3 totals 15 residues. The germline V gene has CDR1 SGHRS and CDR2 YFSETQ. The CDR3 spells CASSLGGINTGELFF. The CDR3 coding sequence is TGCGCCAGCAGTCTCGGCGGGATAAACACCGGGGAGCTGTTTTTT. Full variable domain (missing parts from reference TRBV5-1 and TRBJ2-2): KAGVTQTPRYLIKTRGQQVTLSCSPISGHRSVSWYQQTPGQGLQFLFEYFSETQRNKGNFPGRFSGRQFSNSRSEMNVSTLELGDSALYLCASSLGGINTGELFFGEGSRLTVL.

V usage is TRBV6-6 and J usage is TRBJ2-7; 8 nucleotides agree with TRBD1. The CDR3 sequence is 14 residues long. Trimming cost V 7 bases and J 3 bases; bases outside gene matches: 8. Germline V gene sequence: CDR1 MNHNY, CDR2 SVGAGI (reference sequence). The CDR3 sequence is CASTPDRGLYEQYF. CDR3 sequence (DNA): TGTGCCAGCACCCCAGACAGGGGACTCTACGAGCAGTACTTC.

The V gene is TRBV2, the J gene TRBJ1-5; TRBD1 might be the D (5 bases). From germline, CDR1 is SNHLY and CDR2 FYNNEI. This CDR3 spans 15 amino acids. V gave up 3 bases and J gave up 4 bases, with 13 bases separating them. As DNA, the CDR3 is TGTGCCAGCAGTGACTGGGGGTTAGCAAATCAGCCCCAGCATTTT. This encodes CASSDWGLANQPQHF. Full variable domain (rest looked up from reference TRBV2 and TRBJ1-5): EPEVTQTPSHQVTQMGQEVILRCVPISNHLYFYWYRQILGQKVEFLVSFYNNEISEKSEIFDDQFSVERPDGSNFTLKIRSTKLEDSAMYFCASSDWGLANQPQHFGDGTRLSIL.

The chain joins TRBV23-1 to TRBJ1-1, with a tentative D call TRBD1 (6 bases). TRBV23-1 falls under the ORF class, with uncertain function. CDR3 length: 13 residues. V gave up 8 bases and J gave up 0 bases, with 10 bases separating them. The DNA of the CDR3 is TGCGCCAGCTTTGCAGGGGTGAACACTGAAGCTTTCTTT. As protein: CASFAGVNTEAFF.

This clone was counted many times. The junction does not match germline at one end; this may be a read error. CDR3 nucleotide sequence: TGCGCTTCGAGAGTCTCCCTAAACTATGGCTACACCTTC. Amino acid sequence: CASRVSLNYGYTF. The chain combines TRBV27 with TRBJ1-2; D remains unclear. Per germline, CDR1 MNHEY and CDR2 SMNVEV (reference sequence). This CDR3 is 13 amino acids long.

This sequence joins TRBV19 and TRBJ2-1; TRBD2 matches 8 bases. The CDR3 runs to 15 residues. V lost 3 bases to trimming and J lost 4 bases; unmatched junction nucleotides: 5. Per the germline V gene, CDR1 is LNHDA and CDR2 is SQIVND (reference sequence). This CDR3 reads CASSISASGYNEQFF. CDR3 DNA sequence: TGTGCCAGTAGTATTTCGGCTAGCGGGTACAATGAGCAGTTCTTC.

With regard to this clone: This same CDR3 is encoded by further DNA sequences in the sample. CDR3 protein: CASSLQGTYEQYF. CDR3 nucleotides: TGTGCCAGCAGTTTGCAGGGAACCTACGAGCAGTACTTC. The rearrangement joins TRBV28 to TRBJ2-7, with D perhaps TRBD1 (5 bases). The CDR3 sequence is 13 residues long. The germline V gene encodes CDR1 MDHEN and CDR2 SYDVKM. The ends were cut back, 3 bases at V and 2 bases at J, with 8 bases in the middle.

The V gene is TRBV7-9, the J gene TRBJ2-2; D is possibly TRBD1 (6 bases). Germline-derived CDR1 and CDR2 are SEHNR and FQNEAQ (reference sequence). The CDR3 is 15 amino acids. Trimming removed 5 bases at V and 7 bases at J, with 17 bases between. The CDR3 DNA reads TGTGCCAGCAGCCCTCAAGATCCGGGACACGGGGAGCTGTTTTTT. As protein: CASSPQDPGHGELFF.

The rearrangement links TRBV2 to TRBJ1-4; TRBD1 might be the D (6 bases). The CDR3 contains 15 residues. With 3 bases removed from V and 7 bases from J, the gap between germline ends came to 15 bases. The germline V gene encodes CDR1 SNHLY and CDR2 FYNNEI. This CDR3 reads CASSDYGGIVEKLFF. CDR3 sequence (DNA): TGTGCCAGCAGTGATTACGGGGGCATTGTTGAAAAACTGTTTTTT.

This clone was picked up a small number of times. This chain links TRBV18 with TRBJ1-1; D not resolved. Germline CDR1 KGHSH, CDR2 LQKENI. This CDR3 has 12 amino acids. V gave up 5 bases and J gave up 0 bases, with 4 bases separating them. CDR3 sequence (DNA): TGTGCCAGCTCAGGGTTGAACACTGAAGCTTTCTTT. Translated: CASSGLNTEAFF.

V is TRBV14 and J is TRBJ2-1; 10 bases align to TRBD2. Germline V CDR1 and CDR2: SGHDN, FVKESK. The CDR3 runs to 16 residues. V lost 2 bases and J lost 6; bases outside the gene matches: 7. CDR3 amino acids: CASSQYKAGGPNEQFF. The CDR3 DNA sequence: TGTGCCAGCAGCCAATACAAAGCGGGAGGGCCCAATGAGCAGTTCTTC.

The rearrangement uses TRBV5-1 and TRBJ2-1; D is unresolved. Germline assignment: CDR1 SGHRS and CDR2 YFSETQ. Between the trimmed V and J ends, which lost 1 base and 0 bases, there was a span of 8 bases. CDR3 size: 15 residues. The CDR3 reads CASSLRASSYNEQFF. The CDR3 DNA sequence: TGCGCCAGCAGCTTGAGGGCTAGCTCCTACAATGAGCAGTTCTTC. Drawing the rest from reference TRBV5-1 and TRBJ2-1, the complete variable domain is KAGVTQTPRYLIKTRGQQVTLSCSPISGHRSVSWYQQTPGQGLQFLFEYFSETQRNKGNFPGRFSGRQFSNSRSEMNVSTLELGDSALYLCASSLRASSYNEQFFGPGTRLTVL.

This CDR3 reads CASSREPADSYEQYF. The CDR3 bases are TGTGCCAGCTCACGAGAGCCTGCGGACTCCTACGAGCAGTACTTC. This rearrangement joins TRBV18 to TRBJ2-7; D gene unclear. V lost 4 bases and J 0 bases, leaving 13 bases between the germline ends. Looked up from germline, CDR1 is KGHSH and CDR2 is LQKENI. The CDR3 is 15 residues long. Based on the CDR3 plus reference TRBV18 and TRBJ2-7, the full variable domain is NAGVMQNPRHLVRRRGQEARLRCSPMKGHSHVYWYRQLPEEGLKFMVYLQKENIIDESGMPKERFSAEFPKEGPSILRIQQVVRGDSAAYFCASSREPADSYEQYFGPGTRLTVT.

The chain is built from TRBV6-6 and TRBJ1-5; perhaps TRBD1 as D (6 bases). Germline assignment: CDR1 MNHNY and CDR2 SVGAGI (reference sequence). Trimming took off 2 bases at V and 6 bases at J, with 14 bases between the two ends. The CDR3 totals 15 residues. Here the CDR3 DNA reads TGTGCCAGCAGTTACACGGGGGGCGAGGGTCAGCCCCAGCATTTT. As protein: CASSYTGGEGQPQHF.

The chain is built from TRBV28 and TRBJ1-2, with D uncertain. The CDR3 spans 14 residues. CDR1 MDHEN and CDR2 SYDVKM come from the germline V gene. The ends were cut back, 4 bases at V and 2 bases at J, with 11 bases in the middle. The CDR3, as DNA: TGTGCCAGCAGTTCAGGAGGCCGAAACTATGGCTACACCTTC. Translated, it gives CASSSGGRNYGYTF.

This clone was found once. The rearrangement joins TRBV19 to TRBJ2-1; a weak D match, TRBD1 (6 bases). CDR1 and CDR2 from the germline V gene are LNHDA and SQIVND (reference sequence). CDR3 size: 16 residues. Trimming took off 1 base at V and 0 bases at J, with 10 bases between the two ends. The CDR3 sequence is CASSIVRTDSYNEQFF. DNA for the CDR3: TGTGCCAGTAGTATAGTCCGGACAGACTCCTACAATGAGCAGTTCTTC.

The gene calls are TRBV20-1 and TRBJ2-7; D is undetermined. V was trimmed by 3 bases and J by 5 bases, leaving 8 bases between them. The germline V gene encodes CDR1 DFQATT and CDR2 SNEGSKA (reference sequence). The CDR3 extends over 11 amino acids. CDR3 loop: CSASDVHEQYF. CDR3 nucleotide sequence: TGCAGTGCTAGCGACGTCCACGAGCAGTACTTC.

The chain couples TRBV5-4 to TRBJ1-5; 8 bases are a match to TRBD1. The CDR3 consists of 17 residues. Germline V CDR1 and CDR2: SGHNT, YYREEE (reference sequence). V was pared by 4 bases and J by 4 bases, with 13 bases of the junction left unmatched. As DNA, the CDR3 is TGTGCCAGCAGCCCCGGCCCCGGGACAGGAGGAAATCAGCCCCAGCATTTT. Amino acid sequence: CASSPGPGTGGNQPQHF.

The CDR3 region is CASSFRARGTEAFF. The CDR3 DNA sequence: TGTGCCAGCAGTTTCCGGGCCCGCGGCACTGAAGCTTTCTTT. The chain is built from TRBV27 and TRBJ1-1; D is ambiguous. V was shortened by 3 bases and J by 4 bases, with 12 bases between the two germline ends. The germline CDR1 and CDR2 sequences are MNHEY and SMNVEV (reference sequence). The CDR3 has 14 residues.

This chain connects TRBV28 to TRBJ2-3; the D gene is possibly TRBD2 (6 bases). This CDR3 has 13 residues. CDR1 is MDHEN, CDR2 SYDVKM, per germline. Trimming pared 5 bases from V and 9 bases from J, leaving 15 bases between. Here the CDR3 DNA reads TGTGCCAGCAGTGCGCCGGGACTCGCGACGCAGTATTTT. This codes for CASSAPGLATQYF. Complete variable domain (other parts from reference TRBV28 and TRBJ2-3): DVKVTQSSRYLVKRTGEKVFLECVQDMDHENMFWYRQDPGLGLRLIYFSYDVKMKEKGDIPEGYSVSREKKERFSLILESASTNQTSMYLCASSAPGLATQYFGPGTRLTVL.